This T cell receptor beta chain came from a study of blood T cell repertoires in COVID-19. For the study at large: Donors in the United States, Italy and Spain gave samples during acute or convalescent COVID-19.

Original processing notes: Estimation of nucleated cell counts was performed using reference gene primer amplification. Sequencing was performed with immunoSEQ multiplex PCR; in TCRdb, only in-frame clones are kept and a portion is missing. The V and J calls and clone size come from that table; D and trimming were worked out from the DNA. The sample records around 66,000 clones, just under 80% being singletons. J gave up 2 bases and V 3 bases, and 5 bases lay outside the gene matches. Looked up from germline, CDR1 is MDHEN and CDR2 is SYDVKM. The CDR3 spans 15 residues. Sequences were obtained from peripheral blood. The origin of this receptor is a human donor in a cohort sampled during active COVID-19. The V call is TRBV28, the J call TRBJ1-1; 8 bases fit TRBD1. The CDR3 region has the DNA TGTGCCAGCAGTTTGACCGGGACAGGAAACACTGAAGCTTTCTTT. Encoded protein: CASSLTGTGNTEAFF.